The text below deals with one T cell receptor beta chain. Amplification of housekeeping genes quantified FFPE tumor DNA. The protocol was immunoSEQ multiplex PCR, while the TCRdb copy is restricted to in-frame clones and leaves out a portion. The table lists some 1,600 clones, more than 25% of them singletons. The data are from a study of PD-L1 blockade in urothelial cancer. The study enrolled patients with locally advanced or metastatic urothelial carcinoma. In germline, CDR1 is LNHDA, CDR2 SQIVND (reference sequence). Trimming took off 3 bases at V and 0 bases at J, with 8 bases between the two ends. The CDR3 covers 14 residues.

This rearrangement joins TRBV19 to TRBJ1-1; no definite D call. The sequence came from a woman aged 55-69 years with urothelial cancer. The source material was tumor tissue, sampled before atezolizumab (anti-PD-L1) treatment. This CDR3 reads CASSIAPLNTEAFF. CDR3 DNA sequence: TGTGCCAGTAGTATCGCCCCATTGAACACTGAAGCTTTCTTT.